This TCR beta chain was sequenced for a study of cytotoxic CD8 clonotypes in ibrutinib-treated CLL. Study-wide context: Partial responses numbered approximately 24 and complete responses 2; after a median about six years, 14 stayed remitted and some twelve progressed. Study-wide points: Higher clonality was seen at ibrutinib response and a return toward baseline at progression.

Frozen-stored PBMCs produced approximately 1.9 micrograms of genomic DNA for TCR beta libraries. In the case of this clone: The antigen is unknown.

The repertoire was sequenced with immunoSEQ multiplex PCR; TCRdb's copy has only in-frame clones and lacks some. The sample has 110,000 to 150,000 clones; 60% to 85% are singletons. Trimming took 5 bases from V and 7 from J, leaving 12 bases between them. Germline CDR1 reads SEHNR; CDR2 reads FQNEAQ (reference sequence). CDR3 length: 14 residues. The clonotype originates from a human donor with chronic lymphocytic leukemia. The sequencing here drew on PBMCs, taken after 24 months of ibrutinib treatment. The rearrangement joins TRBV7-9 to TRBJ1-6; no firm D call. Here the CDR3 reads CASSPRGNNSPLHF. CDR3 in DNA: TGTGCCAGCAGCCCCCGGGGTAACAATTCACCCCTCCACTTT. Together with reference TRBV7-9 and TRBJ1-6, the CDR3 gives the full variable domain: DTGVSQNPRHKITKRGQNVTFRCDPISEHNRLYWYRQTLGQGPEFLTYFQNEAQLEKSRLLSDRFSAERPKGSFSTLEIQRTEQGDSAMYLCASSPRGNNSPLHFGNGTRLTVT.